The following is a T cell receptor (beta chain) sequence with its context. Its antigen is unknown. This sample was taken from a study of shared clonotypes between healthy human individuals. Overall study: Per donor, CD8 memory used one plate, CD8 naive used two, CD4 memory used three and CD4 naive used three. Whole-study findings and limits: Owing to a small donor count, the genetic and exposure-history diversity represented was limited. Across a handful of donors, naive CD4 shared 5% to 6.5%, naive CD8 around 3.8%, memory CD4 more than 2%, memory CD8 about 0.38%.

Produced via immunoSEQ multiplex PCR; TCRdb's table is partial and in-frame only. In the table there are about 2,200,000 clones, under 95% of which are singletons. Positively selected for CCR7, the CD45RO-negative cells used as naive CD8 cells excluded terminally differentiated effector memory CD45RA+ cells. Germline values: CDR1 SGHVS, CDR2 FQNEAQ. Deletions cut 4 bases from V and 5 bases from J, with 17 bases between. CDR3 length: 15 amino acids. This sequence originates from a man in his late teens or twenties in good health. Some clones in this sample may be carry-over from other donors' samples. This sequence joins TRBV7-8 and TRBJ2-5; maybe TRBD1 (8 bases). Sequencing was carried out using naive CD8+ T cells from PBMCs. Here the CDR3 DNA reads TGTGCCAGCAGCTCATCCGACAGGGGAGGGGAGACCCAGTACTTC. Protein: CASSSSDRGGETQYF.